This TCR beta chain comes out of a study of regulatory T cells in long-lasting Graves disease. Study summary: Graves' patients, diagnosed recently, had received antithyroid drugs under 3 months.

This clonotype was observed many times. Time point reported: newly diagnosed GD, antithyroid drugs for less than 3 months. PBMC RNA served as the TCR library source. Looked up from germline, CDR1 is LGHDT and CDR2 is YNNKEL (reference sequence). The CDR3 covers 15 residues. V lost 0 bases, J lost 5 bases, and 5 bases stayed unmatched. TCR beta libraries were built with iRepertoire HTBI primers and Arm-PCR of CDR3 regions. TCRdb processed the multiplex PCR reads anew with MiXCR; each CDR3 protein has one entry. The sample consists of 350,000 to 550,000 distinct CDR3 sequences, 12% to 15% of them appearing once. These data were also reused for a study on T cells in Graves' hyperthyroidism and ophthalmopathy. From that report: Any patient presenting with uncontrolled infection, other autoimmune disease, pregnancy or lactation was left out. The TCR CDR3 first-round RT-PCR relied on the HTBI primer set.

The sample was peripheral blood mononuclear cells (PBMCs), taken at new diagnosis, from a patient treated with antithyroid drugs. The rearrangement uses TRBV3-1 and TRBJ2-7, with TRBD2 matching 9 bases. The sequence derives from a woman aged 45-60 years with Graves disease. The CDR3 nucleotides read TGTGCCAGCAGCCAAGATGGCGGGAGGGGCGACGAGCAGTACTTC. Encoded protein: CASSQDGGRGDEQYF.